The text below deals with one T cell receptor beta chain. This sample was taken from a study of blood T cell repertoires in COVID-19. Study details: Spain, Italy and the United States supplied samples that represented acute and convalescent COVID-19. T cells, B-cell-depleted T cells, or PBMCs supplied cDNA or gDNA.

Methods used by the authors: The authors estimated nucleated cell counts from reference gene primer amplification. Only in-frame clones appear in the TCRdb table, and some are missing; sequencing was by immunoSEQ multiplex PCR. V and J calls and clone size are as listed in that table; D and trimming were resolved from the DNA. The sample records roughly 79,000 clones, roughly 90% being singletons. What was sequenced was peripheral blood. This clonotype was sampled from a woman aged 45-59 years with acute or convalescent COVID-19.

CDR3 DNA: TGCGCCAGCAGCCAAGATTGGAGGACAGGGGTTGGCTACACCTTC. This sequence encodes CASSQDWRTGVGYTF. The V gene is TRBV4-3, the J gene TRBJ1-2, with 9 positions matching TRBD1. Germline V gives CDR1 LGHNA, CDR2 YSLEER. This CDR3 spans 15 amino acids. With V trimmed by 0 bases and J by 7 bases, 6 bases remained unmatched.